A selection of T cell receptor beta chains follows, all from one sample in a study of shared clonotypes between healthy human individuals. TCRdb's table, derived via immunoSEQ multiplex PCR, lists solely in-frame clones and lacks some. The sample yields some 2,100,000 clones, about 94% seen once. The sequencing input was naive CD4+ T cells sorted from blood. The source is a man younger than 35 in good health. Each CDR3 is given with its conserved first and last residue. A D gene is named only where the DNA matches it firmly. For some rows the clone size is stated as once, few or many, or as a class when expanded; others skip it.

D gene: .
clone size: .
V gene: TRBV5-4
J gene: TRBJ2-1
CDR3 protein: CASSPLQGNEQFF
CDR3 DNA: TGTGCCAGCAGCCCTTTACAGGGAAATGAGCAGTTCTTC

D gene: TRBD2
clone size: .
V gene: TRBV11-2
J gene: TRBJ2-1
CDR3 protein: CASSLSTSGYNEQFF
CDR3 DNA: TGTGCCAGCAGTCTAAGTACTAGCGGATACAATGAGCAGTTCTTC

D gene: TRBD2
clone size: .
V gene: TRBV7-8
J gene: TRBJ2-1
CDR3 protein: CASSSRRGYNEQFF
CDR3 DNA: TGTGCCAGCAGCTCTAGGCGGGGGTACAATGAGCAGTTCTTC

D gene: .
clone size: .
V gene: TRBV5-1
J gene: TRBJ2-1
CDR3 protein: CASSPTTDGYNEQFF
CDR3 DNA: TGCGCCAGCAGCCCGACCACGGACGGTTACAATGAGCAGTTCTTC

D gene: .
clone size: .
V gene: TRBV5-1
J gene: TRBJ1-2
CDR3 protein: CASSFTDQYGYTF
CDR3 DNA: TGCGCCAGCAGCTTCACGGATCAATATGGCTACACCTTC

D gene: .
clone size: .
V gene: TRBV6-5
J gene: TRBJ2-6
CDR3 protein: CASSITGSGANVLTF
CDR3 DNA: TGTGCCAGCAGTATTACAGGGTCTGGGGCCAACGTCCTGACTTTC

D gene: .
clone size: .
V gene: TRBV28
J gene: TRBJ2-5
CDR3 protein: CASSLQRVETQYF
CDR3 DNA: TGTGCCAGCAGTTTGCAAAGGGTTGAGACCCAGTACTTC

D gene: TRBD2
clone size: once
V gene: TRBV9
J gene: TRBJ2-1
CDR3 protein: CASSPRTSVYNEQFF
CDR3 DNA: TGTGCCAGCAGCCCGCGGACTAGCGTTTACAATGAGCAGTTCTTC

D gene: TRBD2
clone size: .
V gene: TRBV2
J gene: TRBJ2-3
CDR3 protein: CASSKRTSGVGTDTQYF
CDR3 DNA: TGTGCCAGCAGCAAGAGGACTAGCGGGGTAGGCACAGATACGCAGTATTTT

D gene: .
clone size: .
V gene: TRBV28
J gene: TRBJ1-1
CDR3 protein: CASSKGLVGTEAFF
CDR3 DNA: TGTGCCAGCAGCAAGGGGTTAGTGGGCACTGAAGCTTTCTTT

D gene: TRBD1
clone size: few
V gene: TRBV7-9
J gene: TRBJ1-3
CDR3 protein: CASSVGTDSGNTIYF
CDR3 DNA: TGTGCCAGCAGCGTCGGGACAGACTCTGGAAACACCATATATTTT

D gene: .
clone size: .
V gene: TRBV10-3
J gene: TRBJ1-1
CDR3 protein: CAISGGRGAFF
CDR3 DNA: TGTGCCATCAGTGGGGGTCGCGGGGCTTTCTTT

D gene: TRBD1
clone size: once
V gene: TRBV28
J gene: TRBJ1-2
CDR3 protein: CASRMTGGYGYTF
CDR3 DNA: TGTGCCAGCAGAATGACAGGGGGCTATGGCTACACCTTC

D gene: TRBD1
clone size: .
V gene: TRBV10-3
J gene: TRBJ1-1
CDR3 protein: CAIRRDSMNTEAFF
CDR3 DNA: TGTGCCATCAGGCGGGACAGTATGAACACTGAAGCTTTCTTT

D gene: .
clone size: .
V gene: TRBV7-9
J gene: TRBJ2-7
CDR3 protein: CASSSEWYEQYF
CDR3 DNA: TGTGCCAGCAGCAGCGAATGGTACGAGCAGTACTTC

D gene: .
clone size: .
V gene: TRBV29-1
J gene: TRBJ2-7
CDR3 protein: CSGEVDSEQYF
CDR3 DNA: TGCAGCGGTGAGGTCGACAGCGAGCAGTACTTC

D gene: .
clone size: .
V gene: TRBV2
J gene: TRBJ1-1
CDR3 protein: CASSEAGYPMNTEAFF
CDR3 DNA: TGTGCCAGCAGTGAAGCAGGTTATCCAATGAACACTGAAGCTTTCTTT

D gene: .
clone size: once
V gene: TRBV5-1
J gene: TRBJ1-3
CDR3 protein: CASSLDGAEGNTIYF
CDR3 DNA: TGCGCCAGCAGCTTGGACGGGGCGGAGGGAAACACCATATATTTT

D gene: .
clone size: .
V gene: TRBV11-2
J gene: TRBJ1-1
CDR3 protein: CASSNVRGPNTEAFF
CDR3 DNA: TGTGCCAGCAGTAATGTAAGGGGCCCGAACACTGAAGCTTTCTTT

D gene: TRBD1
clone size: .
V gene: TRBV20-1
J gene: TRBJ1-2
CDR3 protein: CSASGTVDYTF
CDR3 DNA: TGCAGTGCTAGCGGGACAGTTGACTACACCTTC

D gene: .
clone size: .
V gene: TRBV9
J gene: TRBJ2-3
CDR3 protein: CASSLRWRGGSDTQYF
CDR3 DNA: TGTGCCAGCAGCCTCCGATGGCGGGGCGGCTCAGATACGCAGTATTTT

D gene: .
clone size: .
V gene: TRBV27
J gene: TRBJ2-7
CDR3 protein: CASSLSGRTYEQYF
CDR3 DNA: TGTGCCAGCAGTTTATCAGGCAGGACCTACGAGCAGTACTTC

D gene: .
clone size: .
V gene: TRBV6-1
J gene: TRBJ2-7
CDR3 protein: CASTLDGTSPEQYF
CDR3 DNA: TGTGCCAGCACCTTGGACGGGACATCCCCCGAGCAGTACTTC

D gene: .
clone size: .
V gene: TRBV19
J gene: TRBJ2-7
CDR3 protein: CASSIVEGGSYEQYF
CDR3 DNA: TGTGCCAGTAGTATAGTCGAGGGGGGGAGCTACGAGCAGTACTTC

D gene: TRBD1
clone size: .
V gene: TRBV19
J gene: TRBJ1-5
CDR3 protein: CASSTPRQGDSNQPQHF
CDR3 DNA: TGTGCCAGTAGTACCCCTAGACAGGGGGATAGCAATCAGCCCCAGCATTTT

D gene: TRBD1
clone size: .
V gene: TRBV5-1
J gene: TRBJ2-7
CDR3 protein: CASSRGQGATYEQYF
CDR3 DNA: TGCGCCAGCAGCAGAGGACAGGGGGCGACCTACGAGCAGTACTTC

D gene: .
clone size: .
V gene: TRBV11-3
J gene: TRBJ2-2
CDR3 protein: CASSLDPSLLFF
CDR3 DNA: TGTGCCAGCAGCTTAGATCCGTCATTGCTGTTTTTT

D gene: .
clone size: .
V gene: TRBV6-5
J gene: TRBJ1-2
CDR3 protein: CASSRGRGYGYTF
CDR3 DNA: TGTGCCAGCAGTCGGGGCCGGGGGTATGGCTACACCTTC

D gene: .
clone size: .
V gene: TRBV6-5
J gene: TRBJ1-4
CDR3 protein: CASSNTGLLVEKLFF
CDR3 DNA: TGTGCCAGCAGTAATACAGGGCTTCTTGTTGAAAAACTGTTTTTT

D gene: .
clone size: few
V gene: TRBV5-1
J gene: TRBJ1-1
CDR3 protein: CASRQYTEAFF
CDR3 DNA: TGCGCCAGCAGGCAGTACACTGAAGCTTTCTTT

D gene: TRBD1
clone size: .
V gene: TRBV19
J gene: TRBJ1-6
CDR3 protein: CASSITWGQGFSPLHF
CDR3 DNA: TGTGCCAGTAGTATAACCTGGGGACAGGGTTTTTCACCCCTCCACTTT

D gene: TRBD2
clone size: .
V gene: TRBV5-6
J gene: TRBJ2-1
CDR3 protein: CASSPISGVAGEQFF
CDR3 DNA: TGTGCCAGCAGCCCAATTAGCGGGGTAGCTGGTGAGCAGTTCTTC

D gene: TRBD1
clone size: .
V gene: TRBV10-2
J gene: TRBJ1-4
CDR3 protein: CASSPYNQGALANEKLFF
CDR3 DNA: TGCGCCAGCAGCCCGTATAATCAGGGGGCACTAGCTAATGAAAAACTGTTTTTT

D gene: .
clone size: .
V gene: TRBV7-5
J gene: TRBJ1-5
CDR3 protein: CARSLSGELNQPQHF
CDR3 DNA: TGTGCCAGAAGCTTAAGTGGAGAACTAAATCAGCCCCAGCATTTT

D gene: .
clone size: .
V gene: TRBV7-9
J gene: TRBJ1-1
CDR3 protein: CASSPWDYAEAFF
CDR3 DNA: TGTGCCAGCAGTCCCTGGGATTACGCTGAAGCTTTCTTT

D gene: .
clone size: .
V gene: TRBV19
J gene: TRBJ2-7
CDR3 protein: CASSLRGGPTYEQYF
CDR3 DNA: TGTGCCAGTAGTTTGCGGGGCGGGCCTACCTACGAGCAGTACTTC

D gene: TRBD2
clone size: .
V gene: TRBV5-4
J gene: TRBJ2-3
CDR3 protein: CASSSGTSGTDTQYF
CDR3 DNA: TGTGCCAGCAGCTCAGGGACTAGCGGCACAGATACGCAGTATTTT

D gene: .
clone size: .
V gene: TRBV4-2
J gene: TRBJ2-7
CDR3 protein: CASSQSGSRAEGEQYF
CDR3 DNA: TGTGCCAGCAGCCAATCTGGGTCAAGGGCAGAGGGCGAGCAGTACTTC

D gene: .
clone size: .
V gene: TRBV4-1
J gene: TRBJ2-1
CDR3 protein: CASKAVGGNEQFF
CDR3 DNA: TGCGCCAGCAAGGCGGTCGGAGGCAATGAGCAGTTCTTC

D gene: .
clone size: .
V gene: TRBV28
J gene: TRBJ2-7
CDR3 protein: CASSPPEGGHYEQYF
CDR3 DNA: TGTGCCAGCAGCCCCCCTGAGGGGGGGCACTACGAGCAGTACTTC

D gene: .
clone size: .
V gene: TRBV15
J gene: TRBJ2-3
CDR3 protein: CATSRRLGRSTDTQYF
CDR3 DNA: TGTGCCACCAGCCGGCGACTGGGCAGGAGCACAGATACGCAGTATTTT

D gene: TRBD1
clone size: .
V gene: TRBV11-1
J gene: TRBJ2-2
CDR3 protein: CASSWDRAAGELFF
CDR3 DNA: TGTGCCAGCAGCTGGGACAGGGCCGCCGGGGAGCTGTTTTTT

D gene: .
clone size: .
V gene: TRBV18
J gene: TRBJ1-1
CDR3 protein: CASSPSVTDTEAFF
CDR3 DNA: TGTGCCAGCTCACCATCCGTAACGGACACTGAAGCTTTCTTT

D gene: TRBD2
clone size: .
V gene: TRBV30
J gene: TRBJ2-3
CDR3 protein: CASWAGGTDTQYF
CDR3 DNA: TGTGCCTCCTGGGCGGGGGGCACAGATACGCAGTATTTT

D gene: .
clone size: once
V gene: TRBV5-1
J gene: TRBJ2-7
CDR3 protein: CASSPLGYEQYF
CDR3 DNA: TGCGCCAGCAGCCCTCTCGGCTACGAGCAGTACTTC

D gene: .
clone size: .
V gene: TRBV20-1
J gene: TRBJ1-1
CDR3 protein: CSARKDGAFF
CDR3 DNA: TGCAGTGCTAGAAAAGATGGAGCTTTCTTT

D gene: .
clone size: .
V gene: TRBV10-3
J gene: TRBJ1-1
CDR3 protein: CAMSWALNTEAFF
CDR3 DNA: TGTGCCATGTCCTGGGCGTTGAACACTGAAGCTTTCTTT

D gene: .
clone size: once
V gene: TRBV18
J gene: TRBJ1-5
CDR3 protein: CASSPGGQSSNQPQHF
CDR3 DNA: TGTGCCAGCTCCCCCGGAGGACAGAGTAGCAATCAGCCCCAGCATTTT

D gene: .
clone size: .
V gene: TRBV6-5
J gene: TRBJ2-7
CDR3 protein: CASSSMVAGSEQYF
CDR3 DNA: TGTGCCAGCAGTTCGATGGTCGCGGGAAGCGAGCAGTACTTC

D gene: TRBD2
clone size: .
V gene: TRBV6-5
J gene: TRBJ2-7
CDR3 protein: CASGRGGTGETVQYF
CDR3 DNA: TGTGCCAGCGGGCGGGGGGGAACAGGAGAGACGGTGCAGTACTTC

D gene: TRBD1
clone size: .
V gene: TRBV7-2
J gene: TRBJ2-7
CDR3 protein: CASSPDRTGNYEQYF
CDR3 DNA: TGTGCCAGCAGCCCCGACAGGACAGGGAATTACGAGCAGTACTTC

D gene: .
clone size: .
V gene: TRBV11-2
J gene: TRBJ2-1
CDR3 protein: CASSLFSSYNEQFF
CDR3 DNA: TGTGCCAGCAGCTTATTCAGCTCCTACAATGAGCAGTTCTTC

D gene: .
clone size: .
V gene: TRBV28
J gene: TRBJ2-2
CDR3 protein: CASSFSTGELFF
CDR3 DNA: TGTGCCAGCAGTTTTTCGACAGGGGAGCTGTTTTTT

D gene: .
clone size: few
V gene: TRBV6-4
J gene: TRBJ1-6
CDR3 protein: CASRTPGRRPRTTSPLHF
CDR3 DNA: TGTGCCAGCAGGACCCCAGGCAGGAGGCCTCGAACGACTTCACCCCTCCACTTT

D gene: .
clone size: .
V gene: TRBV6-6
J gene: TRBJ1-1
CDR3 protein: CASSTPRAGSEAFF
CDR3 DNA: TGTGCCAGCAGTACACCCCGGGCGGGGTCTGAAGCTTTCTTT